These 7 T cell receptor beta chains were all obtained from the same sample, sequenced in a study of cytomegalovirus exposure and HLA in healthy donors. 13 Jbeta primers and 60 Vbeta primers were used for the PCR. Some clones are missing from TCRdb's copy, which holds only in-frame ones; the method was immunoSEQ multiplex PCR. This table has about 80,000 clones, 62% appearing once. The material sequenced was PBMCs. The receptors were gathered from a male donor in good health and CMV-seropositive.

This rearrangement joins TRBV6-4 to TRBJ2-2; D possibly corresponds to TRBD2 (5 bases). The CDR3 length is 18 residues. The germline CDR1 and CDR2 sequences are MRHNA and SNTAGT. Between the trimmed V and J ends, which lost 2 bases and 0 bases, there was a span of 16 bases. The CDR3 reads CASSDGGLGFANTGELFF. The CDR3 region has the DNA TGTGCCAGCAGTGACGGCGGACTTGGGTTCGCGAACACCGGGGAGCTGTTTTTT.

The chain carries TRBV10-3 and TRBJ2-2; 7 bases agree with TRBD2. In germline, CDR1 is ENHRY, CDR2 SYGVKD. The CDR3 has 14 amino acids. The V segment lost 6 bases and the J segment 4 bases; nucleotides outside the gene matches: 5. DNA for the CDR3: TGTGCCATCAGCCCTAGCGGCCCCACCGGGGAGCTGTTTTTT. This codes for CAISPSGPTGELFF.

The chain uses TRBV5-6 and TRBJ2-1, with 9 bases aligning to TRBD1. J was trimmed by 7 bases and V by 1 base; bases with no gene match: 9. CDR3 length: 16 residues. Germline loops: CDR1 SGHDT, CDR2 YYEEEE. The CDR3 sequence is CASSLIRDRDGNEQFF. The CDR3 DNA follows: TGTGCCAGCAGCTTGATCCGGGACAGGGACGGGAATGAGCAGTTCTTC. The full variable domain, its missing parts supplied by reference TRBV5-6 and TRBJ2-1, is DAGVTQSPTHLIKTRGQQVTLRCSPKSGHDTVSWYQQALGQGPQFIFQYYEEEERQRGNFPDRFSGHQFPNYSSELNVNALLLGDSALYLCASSLIRDRDGNEQFFGPGTRLTVL.

CDR3 sequence reads: CAIRDSGLVPNEQFF. CDR3 bases: TGTGCCATCAGGGATTCGGGACTAGTCCCCAATGAGCAGTTCTTC. This chain uses TRBV10-3 with TRBJ2-1; TRBD2 agrees at 8 bases. With 6 bases clipped from V and 6 bases from J, the junction kept 10 bases outside the gene matches. The CDR3 sequence is 15 residues long. CDR1 and CDR2 (germline): ENHRY, SYGVKD.

This clone has more than one count but fewer than ten. The chain recombines TRBV6-5 with TRBJ1-4, with TRBD1 as a possible D gene (5 bases). With 5 bases removed from V and 0 bases from J, the gap between germline ends came to 10 bases. CDR3 length: 15 amino acids. Germline CDR1 reads MNHEY; CDR2 reads SVGAGI. The CDR3 region is CASSPQGATNEKLFF. CDR3 DNA sequence: TGTGCCAGCAGTCCCCAGGGTGCAACTAATGAAAAACTGTTTTTT.

V is TRBV7-3 and J is TRBJ1-1; a possible D gene is TRBD1 (6 bases). The CDR3 length is 13 residues. Trimming cost V 8 bases and J 1 base, with 11 bases left between them. Germline V CDR1 and CDR2: SGHTA, FQGTGA. This CDR3 reads CASAGAPNTEAFF. The CDR3 coding sequence is TGTGCCAGCGCGGGGGCCCCGAACACTGAAGCTTTCTTT.

This chain connects TRBV29-1 to TRBJ2-7, with 11 bases aligning to TRBD2. The CDR3 has 14 amino acids. Looked up from germline, CDR1 is SQVTM and CDR2 is ANQGSEA. Trimming took 6 bases from V and 2 from J; bases not matched to a gene: 6. CDR3 in DNA: TGCAGCGTGGCCGGACTAGCGGGCCCCTACGAGCAGTACTTC. Its translation is CSVAGLAGPYEQYF.